Following are 26 T cell receptor beta chains from one sample sequenced in a study of Ad26.COV2.S vaccination and SARS-CoV-2 variants. As to treatment: roughly 19 received Ad26.COV2.S at low or high dose, single or two shots; a few received placebo; per-sample allocation not given. Specimens were obtained on day 63 following the first vaccine or placebo injection. The repertoire was sequenced with immunoSEQ multiplex PCR; TCRdb's copy has only in-frame clones and lacks some. The sample consists of a few hundred thousand clones, approximately 83% of them appearing once. The sequencing used peripheral blood, collected in a trial of Ad26.COV2.S vaccine versus placebo. The receptors derive from a person aged 18-60 years who received the Ad26.COV2.S COVID-19 vaccine or a placebo.

The chain recombines TRBV27 with TRBJ1-1; no definite D call. Germline lookup yields CDR1 MNHEY and CDR2 SMNVEV (reference sequence). The V end lost 2 bases, the J end lost 5 bases, and 9 bases lay between the germline ends. The length of the CDR3 is 13 residues. This CDR3 reads CASSLEGGTEAFF. As DNA, the CDR3 is TGTGCCAGCAGTTTAGAGGGAGGGACTGAAGCTTTCTTT.

This clone showed up just a few times. This chain joins TRBV18 and TRBJ2-1, with D maybe TRBD1 (6 bases). The germline V gene encodes CDR1 KGHSH and CDR2 LQKENI. Trimming removed 2 bases from V and 5 bases from J, with 10 bases in between. The CDR3 sequence is 14 residues long. The CDR3 DNA is TGTGCCAGCTCACCAAAGAGGGGGAACAATGAGCAGTTCTTC. The encoded protein is CASSPKRGNNEQFF.

Turning to this clone: Other DNA sequences in this sample translate to the same CDR3. The chain employs TRBV18 and TRBJ1-2; D is ambiguous. In germline, CDR1 is KGHSH, CDR2 LQKENI. Between the trimmed V and J ends, which lost 0 bases and 5 bases, there was a span of 7 bases. The CDR3 has 13 amino acids. The CDR3 sequence is CASSPPGGYGYTF. For the CDR3, the DNA is TGTGCCAGCTCACCACCGGGAGGATATGGCTACACCTTC. Drawing the rest from reference TRBV18 and TRBJ1-2, the complete variable domain is NAGVMQNPRHLVRRRGQEARLRCSPMKGHSHVYWYRQLPEEGLKFMVYLQKENIIDESGMPKERFSAEFPKEGPSILRIQQVVRGDSAAYFCASSPPGGYGYTFGSGTRLTVV.

The V call is TRBV2, the J call TRBJ1-2, with 8 bases lining up with TRBD1. V dropped 10 bases and J dropped 4; count of bases not matched to a gene: 2. The CDR3 loop spans 11 amino acids. Germline V gene lookup returns CDR1 SNHLY and CDR2 FYNNEI. CDR3 amino acids: CATTGGYGYTF. CDR3 DNA: TGTGCCACCACAGGGGGCTATGGCTACACCTTC. The full variable domain, rest sourced from reference TRBV2 and TRBJ1-2, is EPEVTQTPSHQVTQMGQEVILRCVPISNHLYFYWYRQILGQKVEFLVSFYNNEISEKSEIFDDQFSVERPDGSNFTLKIRSTKLEDSAMYFCATTGGYGYTFGSGTRLTVV.

The V gene is TRBV19, the J gene TRBJ1-1; D is undetermined. With 3 bases removed from V and 4 bases from J, the gap between germline ends came to 12 bases. The CDR3 extends over 14 amino acids. Germline CDR1 reads LNHDA; CDR2 reads SQIVND (reference sequence). CDR3 sequence: CASSIYLESTEAFF. The CDR3 nucleotides read TGTGCCAGTAGTATCTACCTAGAGAGCACTGAAGCTTTCTTT.

The J gene is TRBJ2-3, the V gene TRBV5-8; 7 bases are shared with TRBD2. This CDR3 comprises 13 residues. The V gene's germline CDR1 is SGHTS and CDR2 YDEGEE. Losses at the gene ends were 0 bases for V and 8 bases for J; bases not matched to a gene: 3. CDR3 residues: CASSLGTRATQYF. The CDR3 nucleotides read TGTGCCAGCAGCTTGGGGACTAGGGCTACGCAGTATTTT. The entire variable domain, with the rest obtained from reference TRBV5-8 and TRBJ2-3, is as follows: EAGVTQSPTHLIKTRGQQATLRCSPISGHTSVYWYQQALGLGLQFLLWYDEGEERNRGNFPPRFSGRQFPNYSSELNVNALELEDSALYLCASSLGTRATQYFGPGTRLTVL.

The chain employs TRBV4-2 and TRBJ2-3, with D maybe TRBD2 (6 bases). V lost 5 bases, J lost 1 base, and 16 bases lay in between. CDR1 is LGHNA, CDR2 YNFKEQ, per germline. The CDR3 extends over 16 amino acids. CDR3: CASSRGLADGTDTQYF. In DNA form, the CDR3 reads TGTGCCAGCAGCAGGGGCTTAGCGGACGGCACAGATACGCAGTATTTT.

The genes are TRBV20-1 and TRBJ2-3; D remains ambiguous. Germline CDR1 is DFQATT and CDR2 is SNEGSKA (reference sequence). This CDR3 has 10 residues. V lost 6 bases to trimming and J lost 0 bases, with 1 base between them. The CDR3 reads CSASTDTQYF. In DNA form, the CDR3 reads TGCAGTGCGAGCACAGATACGCAGTATTTT.

V gene TRBV7-9 combines with J gene TRBJ1-1, with TRBD1 as a possible D gene (5 bases). There are 14 residues in the CDR3. V gave up 1 base and J gave up 1 base, with 7 bases separating them. Germline V gene lookup returns CDR1 SEHNR and CDR2 FQNEAQ (reference sequence). The CDR3 bases are TGTGCCAGCAGCTTAGTTCAGGGGAACACTGAAGCTTTCTTT. It yields the protein CASSLVQGNTEAFF.

The J gene is TRBJ2-7, the V gene TRBV2; 11 nucleotides line up with TRBD2. Germline lookup yields CDR1 SNHLY and CDR2 FYNNEI. The CDR3 has 15 amino acids. The junction had 19 bases not matched to a gene; V was cut back by 8 bases and J by 13 bases. Written as DNA, the CDR3 is TGTGCCAGCGGGGCAGGACTAGCGGGCTTTTACGAGTCTTACTTC. The encoded protein is CASGAGLAGFYESYF.

The chain joins TRBV4-1 to TRBJ2-1, with D tentatively TRBD2 (6 bases). The germline gives CDR1 MGHRA, CDR2 YSYEKL. The germline V and J ends were trimmed by 0 bases and 1 base, with 16 bases remaining between them. The CDR3 totals 18 residues. CDR3 loop: CASSQDFYSGDSYNEQFF. CDR3 sequence (DNA): TGCGCCAGCAGCCAAGATTTCTATAGCGGAGATTCCTACAATGAGCAGTTCTTC.

The sample holds a few counts of this clone. The chain recombines TRBV3-1 (or the pseudogene TRBV3-2) with TRBJ2-3; no definite D call. The CDR3 runs to 14 residues. The V end was cut by 3 bases, the J end by 0 bases, with 7 bases between. Germline V gene lookup returns CDR1 LGHDT and CDR2 YNNKEL (reference sequence). This CDR3 is CASSHRFSTDTQYF. CDR3 nucleotides: TGTGCCAGCAGCCACAGGTTTAGCACAGATACGCAGTATTTT.

The rearrangement links TRBV5-4 to TRBJ2-7, with 10 bases matching TRBD1. This CDR3 spans 14 amino acids. CDR1 and CDR2 (germline): SGHNT, YYREEE (reference sequence). Trimming took 5 bases from V and 4 from J; bases not matched to a gene: 6. CDR3 region: CASRRDRGGYEQYF. Here the CDR3 DNA reads TGTGCCAGCAGACGGGACAGGGGTGGGTACGAGCAGTACTTC.

The chain is built from TRBV7-2 and TRBJ1-5; D unresolved. Between the trimmed V and J ends, which lost 1 base and 1 base, there was a span of 8 bases. This CDR3 spans 15 amino acids. Germline V lookup: CDR1 SGHTA, CDR2 FQGNSA. The CDR3 region has the DNA TGTGCCAGCAGCTTAGTTCGGTTAAGCAATCAGCCCCAGCATTTT. Its protein product is CASSLVRLSNQPQHF.

The chain recombines TRBV7-6 with TRBJ1-2; 7 bases align to TRBD1. In germline, CDR1 is SGHVS, CDR2 FNYEAQ. The length of the CDR3 is 15 residues. J gave up 4 bases and V 5 bases, and 10 bases lay outside the gene matches. This chain's CDR3 is CASSPRTGATYGYTF. The CDR3 DNA sequence: TGTGCCAGCAGCCCGCGGACAGGAGCTACCTATGGCTACACCTTC.

The chain couples TRBV7-9 to TRBJ1-1; D possibly corresponds to TRBD1 (6 bases). The V gene lost 3 bases and the J gene lost 2 bases, with 19 bases spanning the gap. The CDR3 has 17 amino acids. Per the germline V gene, CDR1 is SEHNR and CDR2 is FQNEAQ (reference sequence). The DNA of the CDR3 is TGTGCCAGCAGCTTTGGGAGGTTGGGGGGCGGTAACACTGAAGCTTTCTTT. Protein: CASSFGRLGGGNTEAFF.

J is TRBJ1-1 and V is TRBV4-1; 8 positions match TRBD1. The CDR3 runs 16 residues. V dropped 1 base and J dropped 5; count of bases not matched to a gene: 9. Germline V CDR1 and CDR2: MGHRA, YSYEKL. CDR3 nucleotides: TGCGCCAGCAGCCAAGTAGGCAGGGGGCGCCGAACTGAAGCTTTCTTT. Translation gives CASSQVGRGRRTEAFF.

This sequence joins TRBV5-4 and TRBJ2-5, with TRBD1 matching 10 bases. Unmatched junction bases numbered 5, after V lost 4 bases and J lost 5 bases. This CDR3 comprises 14 residues. Per germline, CDR1 SGHNT and CDR2 YYREEE (reference sequence). CDR3 region: CASSRDRGEETQYF. The DNA for the CDR3 is TGTGCCAGCAGCCGGGACAGGGGTGAGGAGACCCAGTACTTC. Supplemented by reference TRBV5-4 and TRBJ2-5, the full variable domain reads ETGVTQSPTHLIKTRGQQVTLRCSSQSGHNTVSWYQQALGQGPQFIFQYYREEENGRGNFPPRFSGLQFPNYSSELNVNALELDDSALYLCASSRDRGEETQYFGPGTRLLVL.

The chain has TRBV7-3 and TRBJ2-3, with 8 bases aligning to TRBD1. This CDR3 comprises 14 residues. The trim removed 5 bases at V and 7 bases at J, leaving 8 bases unmatched. The germline V gene has CDR1 SGHTA and CDR2 FQGTGA. CDR3 residues: CASSPGGASNTQYF. CDR3 DNA: TGTGCCAGCAGCCCAGGGGGCGCATCAAATACGCAGTATTTT.

CDR3 nucleotides: TGTGCCAGCAGCCCCCAAACGGAGACCCAGTACTTC. It encodes CASSPQTETQYF. V gene TRBV7-9 combines with J gene TRBJ2-5; D unclear. The V end lost 5 bases, the J end lost 5 bases, and 9 bases lay between the germline ends. This CDR3 spans 12 amino acids. Germline V lookup: CDR1 SEHNR, CDR2 FQNEAQ (reference sequence).

The rearrangement uses TRBV7-9 and TRBJ2-2; 9 nucleotides agree with TRBD1. Germline lookup yields CDR1 SEHNR and CDR2 FQNEAQ (reference sequence). The length of the CDR3 is 16 residues. The V segment lost 5 bases and the J segment 6 bases; nucleotides outside the gene matches: 10. The CDR3 loop is CASSASRDRAAGELFF. The CDR3 DNA follows: TGTGCCAGCAGCGCTAGCCGGGACAGGGCGGCCGGGGAGCTGTTTTTT.

The chain is built from TRBV4-1 and TRBJ1-2; TRBD1 matches at 7 bases. The V segment lost 1 base and the J segment 10 bases; nucleotides outside the gene matches: 12. Germline V CDR1 and CDR2: MGHRA, YSYEKL. This CDR3 contains 15 residues. This chain's CDR3 is CASSQGDSFGVVYTF. CDR3 nucleotide sequence: TGCGCCAGCAGCCAAGGGGACAGTTTTGGAGTTGTCTACACCTTC.

About this clone: One junction end disagrees with the germline gene, perhaps due to a read error. The chain employs TRBV5-4 and TRBJ1-2, with D possibly TRBD1 on 5 matching bases. CDR3 size: 12 residues. Germline CDR1 reads SGHNT; CDR2 reads YYREEE (reference sequence). CDR3 sequence: CASSLGVRALAF. The CDR3 DNA follows: TGTGCCAGCAGCTTGGGGGTCAGGGCCCTCGCCTTC.

Only a few counts were recorded for this clone. V usage is TRBV11-3 and J usage is TRBJ2-5, with 10 bases aligning to TRBD2. The junction had 7 bases not matched to a gene; V was cut back by 3 bases and J by 3 bases. This CDR3 is built from 16 residues. The germline gives CDR1 SGHNT, CDR2 YENEEA. In DNA, the CDR3 is TGTGCCAGCAGCTTCACGGCTAGCGGGAGAAAAGAGACCCAGTACTTC. Encoded protein: CASSFTASGRKETQYF.

Only one count was recorded for this clone. The chain links TRBV6-2 or TRBV6-3 to TRBJ2-3; a weak D match, TRBD2 (6 bases). The V end lost 4 bases, the J end lost 8 bases, and 16 bases lay between the germline ends. There are 14 residues in the CDR3. CDR1 is MNHEY, CDR2 SVGEGT, per germline. The CDR3 sequence is CASSSRDWKVTQYF. CDR3 coding DNA: TGTGCCAGCAGTTCGAGGGACTGGAAGGTTACGCAGTATTTT.

The rearrangement joins TRBV5-4 to TRBJ2-3, with 8 bases fitting TRBD2. Unmatched junction bases numbered 8, after V lost 1 base and J lost 1 base. Germline CDR1 SGHNT, CDR2 YYREEE (reference sequence). CDR3 length: 17 residues. The chain's CDR3 is CASSLRLAGVGTDTQYF. DNA of the CDR3: TGTGCCAGCAGCTTGAGGCTAGCGGGCGTCGGCACAGATACGCAGTATTTT.